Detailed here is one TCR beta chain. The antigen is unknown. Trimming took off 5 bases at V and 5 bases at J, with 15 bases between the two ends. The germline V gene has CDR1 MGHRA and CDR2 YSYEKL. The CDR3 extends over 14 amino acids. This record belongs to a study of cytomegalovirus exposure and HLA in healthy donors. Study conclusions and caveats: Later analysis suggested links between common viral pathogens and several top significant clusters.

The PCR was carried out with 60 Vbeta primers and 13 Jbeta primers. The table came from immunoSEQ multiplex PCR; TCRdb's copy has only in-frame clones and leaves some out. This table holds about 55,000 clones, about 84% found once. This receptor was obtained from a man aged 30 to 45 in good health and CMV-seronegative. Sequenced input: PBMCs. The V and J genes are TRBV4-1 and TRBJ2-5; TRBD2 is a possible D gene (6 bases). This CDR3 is CASSRYRGMETQYF. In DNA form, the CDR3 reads TGCGCCAGCAGCAGGTACCGGGGGATGGAGACCCAGTACTTC.